The T cell receptor (beta chain) described here comes from a study of human T cells and chemical hapten exposure. Described time point: pre-sensitization, week 0. The treatment here: therapeutic diphenylcyclopropenone sensitization with weekly scalp DPC. This clonotype showed up many times. TCRdb recomputed calls from the RACE reads with MiXCR, one row per CDR3 protein. The table shows about 120,000 distinct CDR3 sequences, with 13% occurring only once. Trimming took off 0 bases at V and 2 bases at J, with 10 bases between the two ends. This CDR3 has 15 residues. CDR1 is LGHNA and CDR2 is YSLEER in the germline V gene.

The chain combines TRBV4-3 with TRBJ1-2; TRBD1 is a possible D gene (5 bases). The sample in question was whole blood, obtained in connection with sensitization to the hapten diphenylcyclopropenone (DPC). The TCR comes from a woman aged 18-29 years with alopecia areata. Some clones in this sample may be carry-over from other donors' samples. CDR3: CASSQDRGQNYGYTF. In DNA form, the CDR3 reads TGCGCCAGCAGCCAAGACCGGGGCCAGAACTATGGCTACACCTTC.